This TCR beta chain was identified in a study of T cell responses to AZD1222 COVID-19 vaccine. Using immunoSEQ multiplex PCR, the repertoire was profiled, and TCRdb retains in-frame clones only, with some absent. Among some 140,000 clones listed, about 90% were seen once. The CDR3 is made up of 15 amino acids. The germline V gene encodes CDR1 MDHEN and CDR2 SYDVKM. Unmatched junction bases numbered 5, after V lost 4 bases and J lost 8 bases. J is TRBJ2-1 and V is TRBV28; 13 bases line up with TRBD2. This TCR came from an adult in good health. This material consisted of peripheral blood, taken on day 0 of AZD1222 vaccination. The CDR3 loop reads CASSSTSGRIDEQFF. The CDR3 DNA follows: TGTGCCAGCAGTTCGACTAGCGGGAGGATAGATGAGCAGTTCTTC. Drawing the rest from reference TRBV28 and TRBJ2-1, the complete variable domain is DVKVTQSSRYLVKRTGEKVFLECVQDMDHENMFWYRQDPGLGLRLIYFSYDVKMKEKGDIPEGYSVSREKKERFSLILESASTNQTSMYLCASSSTSGRIDEQFFGPGTRLTVL.